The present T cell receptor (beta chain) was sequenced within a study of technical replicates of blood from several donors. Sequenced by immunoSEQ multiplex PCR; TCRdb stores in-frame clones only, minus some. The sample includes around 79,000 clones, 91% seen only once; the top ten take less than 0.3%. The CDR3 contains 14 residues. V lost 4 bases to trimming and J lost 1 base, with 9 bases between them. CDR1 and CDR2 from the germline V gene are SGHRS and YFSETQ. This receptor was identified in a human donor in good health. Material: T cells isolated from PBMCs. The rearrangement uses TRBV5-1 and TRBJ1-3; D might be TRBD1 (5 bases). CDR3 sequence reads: CASSPGGSGNTIYF. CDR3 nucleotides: TGCGCCAGCAGCCCGGGGGGTTCTGGAAACACCATATATTTT.